Sequencing of this T cell receptor (beta chain) was carried out in a study of T cell clonality in common variable immunodeficiency. Profiling relied on immunoSEQ multiplex PCR, and the TCRdb table lists in-frame clones only, not all of them. The table lists about 35,000 clones, with no singletons. The CDR3 covers 17 residues. The junction had 11 bases not matched to a gene; V was cut back by 6 bases and J by 5 bases. Blood samples were heparinized, about 4.5 to 8.5 ml per donor. Study-level results: Fewer deletions and N-nucleotide insertions were reportedly seen in common variable immunodeficiency TCR beta sequences. Repertoire-complication correlations in CVID were limited by patient heterogeneity.

This clone was counted at least ten times. The antigen remains unidentified. The sequenced fragment ends 3 residues before the CDR3 boundary, so the rest is inferred from the germline J gene. Specimen: peripheral blood mononuclear cells. The rearrangement joins TRBV12-3 or TRBV12-4 to TRBJ2-3, with TRBD2 matching over 13 bases. The clonotype originates from a person aged 18 to 70 in good health. CDR3 sequence: CASSNLRLAGGGDTQYF. CDR3 DNA, as far as it was read: TGTGCCAGCAGCAACCTTAGACTAGCGGGAGGAGGAGATACG.